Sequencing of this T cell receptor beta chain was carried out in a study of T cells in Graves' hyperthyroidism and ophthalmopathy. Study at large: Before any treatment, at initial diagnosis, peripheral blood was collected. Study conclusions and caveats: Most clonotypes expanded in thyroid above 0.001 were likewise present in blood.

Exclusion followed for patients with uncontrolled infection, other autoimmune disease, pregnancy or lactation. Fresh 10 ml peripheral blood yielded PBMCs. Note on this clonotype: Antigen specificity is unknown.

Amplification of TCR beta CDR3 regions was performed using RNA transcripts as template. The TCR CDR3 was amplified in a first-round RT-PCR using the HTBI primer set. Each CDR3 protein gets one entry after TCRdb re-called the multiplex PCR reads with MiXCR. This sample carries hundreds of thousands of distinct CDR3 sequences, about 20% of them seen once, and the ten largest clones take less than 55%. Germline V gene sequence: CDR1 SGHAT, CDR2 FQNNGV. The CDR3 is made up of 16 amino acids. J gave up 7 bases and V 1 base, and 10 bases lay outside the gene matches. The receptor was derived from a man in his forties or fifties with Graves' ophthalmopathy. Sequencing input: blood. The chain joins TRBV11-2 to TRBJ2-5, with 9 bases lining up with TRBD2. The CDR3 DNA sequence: TGTGCCAGCAGCTTAGGGCGGGGGGGTCCGGGTTCGACCCAGTACTTC. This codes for CASSLGRGGPGSTQYF.